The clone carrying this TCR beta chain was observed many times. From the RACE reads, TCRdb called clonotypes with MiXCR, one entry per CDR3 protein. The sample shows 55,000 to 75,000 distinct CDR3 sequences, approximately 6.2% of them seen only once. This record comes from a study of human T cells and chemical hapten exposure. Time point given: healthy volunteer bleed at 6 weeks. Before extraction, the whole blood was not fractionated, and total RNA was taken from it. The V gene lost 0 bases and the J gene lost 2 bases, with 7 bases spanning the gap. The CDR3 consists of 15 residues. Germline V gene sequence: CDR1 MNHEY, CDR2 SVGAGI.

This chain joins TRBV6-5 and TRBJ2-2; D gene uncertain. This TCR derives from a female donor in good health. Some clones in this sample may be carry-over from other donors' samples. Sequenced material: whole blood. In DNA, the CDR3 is TGTGCCAGCAGTTACTCAGGGCTTAACACCGGGGAGCTGTTTTTT. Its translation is CASSYSGLNTGELFF.